These 22 T cell receptor beta chains came from one sample sequenced in a study of CD8 T cells in Susac syndrome. After extraction with the RNeasy kit, roughly 0.45 to 1 ug of the RNA was reverse transcribed using random hexamers. TCRdb passed the immunoSEQ multiplex PCR reads through MiXCR, listing each CDR3 protein once. The data show about 120,000 distinct CDR3 sequences, with about 93% seen just once and about 0.19% held by the top ten. Sequenced material: CD8+ T cells from PBMCs. The source of these receptors is a human donor with Susac syndrome.

The J gene is TRBJ2-7, the V gene TRBV20-1; D is possibly TRBD2 (6 bases). Germline assignment: CDR1 DFQATT and CDR2 SNEGSKA (reference sequence). The germline V and J ends were trimmed by 1 base and 2 bases, with 15 bases remaining between them. The CDR3 covers 15 residues. This chain's CDR3 is CSARALTGVPYEQYF. The CDR3 DNA reads as TGCAGTGCTAGAGCTCTCACGGGGGTCCCCTACGAGCAGTACTTC.

The rearrangement links TRBV4-1 to TRBJ2-1; unclear D gene. Germline-derived CDR1 and CDR2 are MGHRA and YSYEKL. Deletions cut 0 bases from V and 10 bases from J, with 10 bases between. The CDR3 is made up of 13 amino acids. CDR3: CASSQDLSVEQFF. The DNA for the CDR3 is TGCGCCAGCAGCCAAGATCTCAGTGTAGAGCAGTTCTTC.

This chain uses TRBV4-1 with TRBJ2-3; 10 nucleotides agree with TRBD1. The V gene's germline CDR1 is MGHRA and CDR2 YSYEKL. There are 14 residues in the CDR3. V was pared by 9 bases and J by 2 bases, with 5 bases of the junction left unmatched. CDR3 protein: CASKTGGNTDTQYF. The DNA for the CDR3 is TGCGCCAGTAAGACAGGGGGCAACACAGATACGCAGTATTTT.

This chain joins TRBV7-8 and TRBJ2-7; D ambiguous. Looked up from germline, CDR1 is SGHVS and CDR2 is FQNEAQ. V shed 5 bases and J shed 2 bases, with 13 bases lying between them. This CDR3 has 14 residues. The CDR3 DNA reads TGTGCCAGCAGCCCCCTGAGCCCAGCCTACGAGCAGTACTTC. Translated: CASSPLSPAYEQYF.

The chain has TRBV20-1 and TRBJ2-7, with TRBD2 matching 12 bases. Germline V gene lookup returns CDR1 DFQATT and CDR2 SNEGSKA (reference sequence). CDR3 size: 17 residues. With 5 bases clipped from V and 7 bases from J, the junction kept 18 bases outside the gene matches. The CDR3 reads CSAFHRLAGVQRREQYF. CDR3 bases: TGCAGTGCTTTTCACAGACTAGCGGGAGTCCAACGGAGGGAGCAGTACTTC.

This clonotype has a single count. This chain uses TRBV6-4 with TRBJ2-1; D not resolved. Germline V lookup: CDR1 MRHNA, CDR2 SNTAGT. V was shortened by 3 bases and J by 5 bases, with 8 bases between the two germline ends. This CDR3 has 13 residues. The CDR3 loop is CASSEGENNEQFF. CDR3 sequence (DNA): TGTGCCAGCAGTGAGGGCGAAAACAATGAGCAGTTCTTC.

V and J are TRBV2 and TRBJ1-2; D remains ambiguous. Germline V lookup: CDR1 SNHLY, CDR2 FYNNEI. V was cut by 3 bases and J by 3 bases, with 11 bases left in between. The CDR3 is made up of 14 amino acids. CDR3 loop: CASSDDKRDYGYTF. CDR3 coding DNA: TGTGCCAGCAGTGATGACAAGCGGGACTATGGCTACACCTTC.

The gene calls are TRBV20-1 and TRBJ1-2, with 8 bases matching TRBD1. The CDR3 contains 13 residues. V dropped 6 bases and J dropped 3; count of bases not matched to a gene: 6. Germline CDR1 reads DFQATT; CDR2 reads SNEGSKA (reference sequence). CDR3 coding DNA: TGCAGTGCCAGGCAGGGGGCGGACTATGGCTACACCTTC. Translated, it gives CSARQGADYGYTF.

The gene calls are TRBV7-9 and TRBJ2-1; D is ambiguous. Trimming took 1 base from V and 0 from J, leaving 16 bases between them. The CDR3 is 18 amino acids. The germline V gene encodes CDR1 SEHNR and CDR2 FQNEAQ (reference sequence). This CDR3 reads CASSLGALSQSSYNEQFF. DNA of the CDR3: TGTGCCAGCAGCTTAGGGGCCTTATCGCAGAGCTCCTACAATGAGCAGTTCTTC.

This chain uses TRBV20-1 with TRBJ2-1; D is perhaps TRBD1 or TRBD2 (5 bases each). The V end lost 0 bases, the J end lost 6 bases, and 18 bases lay between the germline ends. The V gene's germline CDR1 is DFQATT and CDR2 SNEGSKA (reference sequence). This CDR3 is built from 16 residues. CDR3 residues: CSARERIGDAGNEQFF. The CDR3, as DNA: TGCAGTGCTAGAGAGAGGATCGGGGACGCCGGCAATGAGCAGTTCTTC.

The chain is built from TRBV21-1 and TRBJ1-1. TRBV21-1 is described as a pseudogene. The CDR3 has 14 residues. CDR3 nucleotides: TGTGCCAGCAGCCGCCGGACGGGGAACACTGAAGCTTTCTTT. Protein sequence: CASSRRTGNTEAFF.

This chain joins TRBV7-8 and TRBJ2-3, with 9 bases lining up with TRBD2. Germline CDR1 is SGHVS and CDR2 is FQNEAQ. The CDR3 length is 16 residues. The trim removed 5 bases at V and 0 bases at J, leaving 6 bases unmatched. The CDR3 DNA sequence: TGTGCCAGCAGCCCTTTAGCGGGAGCTAGCACAGATACGCAGTATTTT. Its translation: CASSPLAGASTDTQYF.

The rearrangement joins TRBV4-3 to TRBJ1-1; D not certain. The CDR3 covers 13 residues. Per the germline V gene, CDR1 is LGHNA and CDR2 is YSLEER. V lost 0 bases and J 5 bases, leaving 7 bases between the germline ends. The CDR3 loop reads CASSQEGETEAFF. The DNA for the CDR3 is TGCGCCAGCAGCCAAGAAGGAGAAACTGAAGCTTTCTTT.

The rearrangement links TRBV15 to TRBJ2-2; TRBD2 aligns across 11 bases. Germline CDR1 and CDR2: LNHNV and YYDKDF (reference sequence). The CDR3 totals 19 residues. Trimming cost V 5 bases and J 5 bases; bases outside gene matches: 16. The CDR3 coding sequence is TGTGCCACCAGCGGCTCCGATAAGACTAGCGGGAAGATGACCGGGGAGCTGTTTTTT. Protein sequence: CATSGSDKTSGKMTGELFF. Supplemented by reference TRBV15 and TRBJ2-2, the full variable domain reads DAMVIQNPRYQVTQFGKPVTLSCSQTLNHNVMYWYQQKSSQAPKLLFHYYDKDFNNEADTPDNFQSRRPNTSFCFLDIRSPGLGDTAMYLCATSGSDKTSGKMTGELFFGEGSRLTVL.

This chain uses TRBV20-1 with TRBJ2-7; TRBD1 aligns across 8 bases. Germline V gives CDR1 DFQATT, CDR2 SNEGSKA (reference sequence). This CDR3 spans 15 amino acids. The V gene end was trimmed by 5 bases and the J gene end by 0 bases; junction bases not matched to a gene: 9. The CDR3: CSARWGQANSYEQYF. Written as DNA, the CDR3 is TGCAGTGCTCGTTGGGGACAGGCCAACTCCTACGAGCAGTACTTC.

V is TRBV27 and J is TRBJ1-5, with D unresolved. The CDR3 runs to 12 residues. V was pared by 8 bases and J by 5 bases, with 10 bases between. The V gene's germline CDR1 is MNHEY and CDR2 SMNVEV (reference sequence). The CDR3: CASGKTDQPQHF. The CDR3 DNA reads TGTGCCAGCGGGAAGACCGATCAGCCCCAGCATTTT.

This clonotype turned up a few times. V usage is TRBV12-3 or TRBV12-4 and J usage is TRBJ2-5; 10 bases map to TRBD1. Trimming at V came to 4 bases and at J to 5 bases, leaving 4 bases not matched to a gene. This CDR3 comprises 14 residues. CDR3 bases: TGTGCCAGCAGTTCCGGGACAGGGGAGGAGACCCAGTACTTC. It specifies CASSSGTGEETQYF.

Only a few counts were recorded for this clonotype. CDR3 residues: CATSRVPQQVNGYTF. The CDR3 DNA reads TGTGCCACCAGCAGAGTACCCCAACAGGTTAACGGCTACACCTTC. The genes are TRBV15 and TRBJ1-2, with D possibly TRBD1 on 5 matching bases. The germline gives CDR1 LNHNV, CDR2 YYDKDF (reference sequence). V lost 1 base, J lost 8 bases, and 17 bases lay in between. The CDR3 extends over 15 amino acids.

The chain carries TRBV27 and TRBJ2-1, with TRBD1 as a possible D gene (6 bases). Trimming took 10 bases from V and 0 from J, leaving 10 bases between them. Looked up from germline, CDR1 is MNHEY and CDR2 is SMNVEV (reference sequence). The CDR3 has 13 amino acids. DNA of the CDR3: TGTGCCACCGGGGACAACTCCTACAATGAGCAGTTCTTC. Translating it yields CATGDNSYNEQFF.

The chain uses TRBV7-6 and TRBJ2-5; possibly TRBD1 for D (5 bases). There are 15 residues in the CDR3. Germline-derived CDR1 and CDR2 are SGHVS and FNYEAQ. Trimming took off 2 bases at V and 1 base at J, with 11 bases between the two ends. The CDR3 DNA reads TGTGCCAGCAGCTTATCCAGGGAACCCCAAGAGACCCAGTACTTC. It encodes CASSLSREPQETQYF.

The chain joins TRBV4-2 to TRBJ2-1; D is ambiguous. The length of the CDR3 is 14 residues. V was cut by 8 bases and J by 8 bases, with 19 bases left in between. CDR1 and CDR2 from the germline V gene are LGHNA and YNFKEQ. The CDR3 nucleotides are TGTGCCAGCGACGTCGGACCGGATGGGGATGAGCAGTTCTTC. Its protein is CASDVGPDGDEQFF.

The chain carries TRBV25-1 and TRBJ2-5; D call uncertain. V lost 3 bases to trimming and J lost 0 bases, with 8 bases between them. The CDR3 is 14 amino acids. Germline CDR1 MGHDK, CDR2 SYGVNS. CDR3 DNA sequence: TGTGCCAGCAGTGACTTAAGTTACCAAGAGACCCAGTACTTC. This gives the protein CASSDLSYQETQYF.